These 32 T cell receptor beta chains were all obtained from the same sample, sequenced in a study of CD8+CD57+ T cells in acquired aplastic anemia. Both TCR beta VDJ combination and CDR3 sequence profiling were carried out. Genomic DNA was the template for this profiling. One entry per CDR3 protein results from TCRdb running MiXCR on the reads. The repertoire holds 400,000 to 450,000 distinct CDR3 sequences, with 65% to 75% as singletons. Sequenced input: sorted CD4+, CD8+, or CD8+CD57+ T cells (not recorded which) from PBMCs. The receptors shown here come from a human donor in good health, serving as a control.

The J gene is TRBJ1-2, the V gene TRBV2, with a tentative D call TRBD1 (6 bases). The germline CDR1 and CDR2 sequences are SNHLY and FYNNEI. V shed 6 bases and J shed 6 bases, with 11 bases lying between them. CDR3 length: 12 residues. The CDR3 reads CASSMTGNGYTF. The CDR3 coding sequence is TGTGCCAGCAGCATGACAGGAAATGGCTACACCTTC.

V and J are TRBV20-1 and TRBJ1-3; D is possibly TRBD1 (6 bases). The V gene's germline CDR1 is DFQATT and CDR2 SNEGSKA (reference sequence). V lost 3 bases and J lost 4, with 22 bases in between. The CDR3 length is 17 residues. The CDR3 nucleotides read TGCAGTGCTAGCGAACCAAGGAGGGGGGGCGCGGGAAACACCATATATTTT. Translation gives CSASEPRRGGAGNTIYF.

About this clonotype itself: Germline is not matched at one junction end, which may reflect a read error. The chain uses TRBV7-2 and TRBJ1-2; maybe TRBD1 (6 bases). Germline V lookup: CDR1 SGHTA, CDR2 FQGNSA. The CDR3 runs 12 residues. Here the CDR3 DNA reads TGTGCCAGCAGTCCTCCGAATTACGGGGGCTGGTTC. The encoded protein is CASSPPNYGGWF.

This chain's CDR3 is CASSLKSRENDEFF. The CDR3 region has the DNA TGTGCCAGCAGCTTAAAGTCCAGAGAAAACGATGAGTTCTTC. The genes are TRBV7-2 and TRBJ2-1; no reliable D call. Germline-derived CDR1 and CDR2 are SGHTA and FQGNSA. The CDR3 is made up of 14 amino acids. V was shortened by 2 bases and J by 14 bases, with 19 bases between the two germline ends.

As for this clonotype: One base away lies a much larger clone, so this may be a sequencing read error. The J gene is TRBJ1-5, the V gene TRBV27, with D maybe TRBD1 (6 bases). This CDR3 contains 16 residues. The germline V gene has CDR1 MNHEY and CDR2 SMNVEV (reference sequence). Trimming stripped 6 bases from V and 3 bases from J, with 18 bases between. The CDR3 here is CASRTDGGLPNQPQHF. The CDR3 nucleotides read TGTGCCAGCAGGACTGACGGGGGCCTCCCCAATCAGCCCCAGCATTTT.

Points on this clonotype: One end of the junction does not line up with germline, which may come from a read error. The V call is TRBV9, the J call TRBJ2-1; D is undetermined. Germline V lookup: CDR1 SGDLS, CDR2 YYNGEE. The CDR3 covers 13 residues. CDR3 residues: CASSDEVLTEQFF. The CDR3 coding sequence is TGCGCCAGCAGTGACGAGGTCCTTACTGAGCAGTTCTTC.

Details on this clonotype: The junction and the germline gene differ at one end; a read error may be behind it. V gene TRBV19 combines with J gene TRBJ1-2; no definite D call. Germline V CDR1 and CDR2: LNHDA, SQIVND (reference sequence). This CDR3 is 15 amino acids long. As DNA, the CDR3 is TGTGCCAGTAGTGCCCGGGGAGCGGATAATTCAGCCCTCCCCTTT. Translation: CASSARGADNSALPF.

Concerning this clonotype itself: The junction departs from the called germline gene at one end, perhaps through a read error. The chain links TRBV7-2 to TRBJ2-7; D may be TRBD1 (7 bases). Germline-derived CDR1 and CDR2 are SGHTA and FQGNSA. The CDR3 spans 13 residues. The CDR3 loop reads CASSSRGRGRQSF. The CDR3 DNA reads TGTGCCAGCAGCTCCCGGGGCAGGGGGAGGCAAAGCTTC. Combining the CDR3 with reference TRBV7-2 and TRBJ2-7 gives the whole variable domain GAGVSQSPSNKVTEKGKDVELRCDPISGHTALYWYRQSLGQGLEFLIYFQGNSAPDKSGLPSDRFSAERTGGSVSTLTIQRTQQEDSAVYLCASSSRGRGRQSFGPGTRLTVT.

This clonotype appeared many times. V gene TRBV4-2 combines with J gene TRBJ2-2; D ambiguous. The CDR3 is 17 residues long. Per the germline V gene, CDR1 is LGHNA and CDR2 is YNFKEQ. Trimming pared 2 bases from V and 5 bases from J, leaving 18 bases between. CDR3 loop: CASSQNLKSSGTGELFF. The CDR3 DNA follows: TGTGCCAGCAGCCAAAATCTCAAATCGTCTGGGACCGGGGAGCTGTTTTTT.

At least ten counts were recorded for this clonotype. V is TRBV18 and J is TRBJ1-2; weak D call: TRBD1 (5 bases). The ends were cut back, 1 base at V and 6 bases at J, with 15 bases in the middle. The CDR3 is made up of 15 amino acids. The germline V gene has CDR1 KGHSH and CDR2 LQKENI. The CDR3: CASSPLGVRADGYTF. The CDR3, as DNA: TGTGCCAGCTCACCACTGGGCGTCAGGGCGGATGGCTACACCTTC.

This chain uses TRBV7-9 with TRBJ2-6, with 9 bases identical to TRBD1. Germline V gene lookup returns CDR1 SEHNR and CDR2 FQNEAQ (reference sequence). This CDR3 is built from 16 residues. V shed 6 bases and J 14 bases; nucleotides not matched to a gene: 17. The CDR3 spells CASSSTQGAGGELLTF. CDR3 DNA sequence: TGTGCCAGCAGTTCAACACAGGGGGCGGGCGGGGAGCTCCTGACTTTC.

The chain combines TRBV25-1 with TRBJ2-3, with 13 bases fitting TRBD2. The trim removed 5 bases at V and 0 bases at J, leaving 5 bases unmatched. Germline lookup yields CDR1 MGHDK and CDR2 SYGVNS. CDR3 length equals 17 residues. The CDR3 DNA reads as TGTGCCAGCAGTCCGCGACTAGCGGGGGGTAGCACAGATACGCAGTATTTT. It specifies CASSPRLAGGSTDTQYF.

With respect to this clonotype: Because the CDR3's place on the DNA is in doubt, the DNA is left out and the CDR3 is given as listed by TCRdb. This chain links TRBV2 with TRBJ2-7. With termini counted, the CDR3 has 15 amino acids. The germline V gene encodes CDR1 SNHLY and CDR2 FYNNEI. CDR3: CASSAGTDTQYFGYF.

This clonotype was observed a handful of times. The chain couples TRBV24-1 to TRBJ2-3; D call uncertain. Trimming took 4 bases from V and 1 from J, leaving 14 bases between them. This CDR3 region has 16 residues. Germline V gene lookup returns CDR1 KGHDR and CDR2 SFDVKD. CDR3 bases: TGTGCCACCAGTGAGTACGGACCCGTGGGCACAGATACGCAGTATTTT. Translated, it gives CATSEYGPVGTDTQYF.

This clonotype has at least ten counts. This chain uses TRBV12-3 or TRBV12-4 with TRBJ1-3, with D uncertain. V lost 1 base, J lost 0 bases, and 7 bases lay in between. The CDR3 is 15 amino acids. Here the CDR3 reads CASSLVSVSGNTIYF. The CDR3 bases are TGTGCCAGCAGTTTAGTTTCAGTCTCTGGAAACACCATATATTTT.

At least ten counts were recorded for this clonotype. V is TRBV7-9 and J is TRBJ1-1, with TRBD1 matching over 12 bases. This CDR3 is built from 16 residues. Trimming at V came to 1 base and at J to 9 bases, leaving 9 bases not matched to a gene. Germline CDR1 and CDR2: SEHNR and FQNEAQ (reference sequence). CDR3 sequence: CASSLDGYGTGGQAFF. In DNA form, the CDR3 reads TGTGCCAGCAGCTTAGACGGGTATGGGACAGGGGGCCAAGCTTTCTTT.

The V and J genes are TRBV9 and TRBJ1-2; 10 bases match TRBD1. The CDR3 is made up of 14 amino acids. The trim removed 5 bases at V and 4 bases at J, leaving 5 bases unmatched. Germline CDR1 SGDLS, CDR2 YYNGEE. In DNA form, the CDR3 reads TGTGCCAGCAGTACGGACAGGGGGGCCTATGGCTACACCTTC. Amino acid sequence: CASSTDRGAYGYTF.

The CDR3 is CASSLLQAGWYEQYF. As DNA, the CDR3 is TGCGCCAGCAGCTTGTTACAGGCGGGGTGGTACGAGCAGTACTTC. The chain joins TRBV5-1 to TRBJ2-7; D is possibly TRBD2 (6 bases). From germline, CDR1 is SGHRS and CDR2 YFSETQ. V shed 1 base and J shed 4 bases, with 15 bases lying between them. CDR3 length: 15 residues.

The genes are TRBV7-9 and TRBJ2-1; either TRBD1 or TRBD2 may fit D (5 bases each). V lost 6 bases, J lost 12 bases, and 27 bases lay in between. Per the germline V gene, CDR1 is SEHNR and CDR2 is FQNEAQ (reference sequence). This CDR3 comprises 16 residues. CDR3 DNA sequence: TGTGCCAGCAGTCCAAATCCGGTTCTTCGGGGCGTTTTGCAGTTCTTC. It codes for CASSPNPVLRGVLQFF. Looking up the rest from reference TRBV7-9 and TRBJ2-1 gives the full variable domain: DTGVSQNPRHKITKRGQNVTFRCDPISEHNRLYWYRQTLGQGPEFLTYFQNEAQLEKSRLLSDRFSAERPKGSFSTLEIQRTEQGDSAMYLCASSPNPVLRGVLQFFGPGTRLTVL.

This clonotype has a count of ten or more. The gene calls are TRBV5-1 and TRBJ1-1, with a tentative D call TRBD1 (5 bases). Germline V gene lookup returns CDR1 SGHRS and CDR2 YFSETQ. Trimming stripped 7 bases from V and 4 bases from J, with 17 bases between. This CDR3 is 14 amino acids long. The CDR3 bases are TGCGCCAGCTGCCGGGGGTTTTCCAGCACTGAAGCTTTCTTT. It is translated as CASCRGFSSTEAFF.

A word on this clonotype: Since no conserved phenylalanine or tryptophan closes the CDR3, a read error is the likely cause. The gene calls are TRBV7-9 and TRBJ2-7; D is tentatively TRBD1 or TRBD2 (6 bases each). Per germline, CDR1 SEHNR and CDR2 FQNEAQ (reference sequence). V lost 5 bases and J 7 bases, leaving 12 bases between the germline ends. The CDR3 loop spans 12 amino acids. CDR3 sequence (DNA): TGTGCCAGCAGCGGGGGGCGGATAGAGCAGTACATA. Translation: CASSGGRIEQYI.

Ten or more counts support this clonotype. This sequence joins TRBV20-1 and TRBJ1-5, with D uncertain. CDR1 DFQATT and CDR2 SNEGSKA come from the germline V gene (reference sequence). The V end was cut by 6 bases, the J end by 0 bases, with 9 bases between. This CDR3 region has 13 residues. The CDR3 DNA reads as TGCAGTGCGCGGCAAGATAGCAATCAGCCCCAGCATTTT. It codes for CSARQDSNQPQHF.

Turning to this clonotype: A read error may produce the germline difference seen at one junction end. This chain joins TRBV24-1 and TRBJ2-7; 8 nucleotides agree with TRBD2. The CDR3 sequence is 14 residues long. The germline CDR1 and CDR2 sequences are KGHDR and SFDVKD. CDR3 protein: CATSDLQGPGGANF. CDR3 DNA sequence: TGTGCCACCAGTGACCTCCAGGGGCCGGGAGGGGCCAACTTC.

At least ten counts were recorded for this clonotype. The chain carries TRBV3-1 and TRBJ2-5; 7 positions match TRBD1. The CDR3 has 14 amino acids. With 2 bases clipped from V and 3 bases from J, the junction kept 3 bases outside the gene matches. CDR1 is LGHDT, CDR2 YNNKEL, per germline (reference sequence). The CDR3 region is CASSQTTGEETQYF. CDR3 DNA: TGTGCCAGCAGCCAAACAACAGGGGAAGAGACCCAGTACTTC.

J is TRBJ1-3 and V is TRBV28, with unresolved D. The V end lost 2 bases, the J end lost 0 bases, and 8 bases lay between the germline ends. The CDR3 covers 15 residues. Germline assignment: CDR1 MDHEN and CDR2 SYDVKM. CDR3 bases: TGTGCCAGCAGTTTAACAGCTAGCTCTGGAAACACCATATATTTT. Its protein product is CASSLTASSGNTIYF.

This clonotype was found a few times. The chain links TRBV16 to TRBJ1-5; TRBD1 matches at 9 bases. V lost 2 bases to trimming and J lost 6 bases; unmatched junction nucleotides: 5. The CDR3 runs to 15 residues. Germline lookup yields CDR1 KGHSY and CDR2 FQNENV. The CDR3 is CASSQRWTGVQPQHF. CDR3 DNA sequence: TGTGCCAGCAGCCAACGGTGGACAGGGGTTCAGCCCCAGCATTTT.

This chain's CDR3 is CASRPPGQGSMSFDQPQHF. The CDR3 nucleotides are TGTGCCAGCAGACCACCGGGACAGGGTAGTATGTCTTTTGATCAGCCCCAGCATTTT. This chain connects TRBV11-2 to TRBJ1-5; TRBD1 matches at 9 bases. V dropped 6 bases and J dropped 5; count of bases not matched to a gene: 20. The length of the CDR3 is 19 residues. Germline CDR1 SGHAT, CDR2 FQNNGV.

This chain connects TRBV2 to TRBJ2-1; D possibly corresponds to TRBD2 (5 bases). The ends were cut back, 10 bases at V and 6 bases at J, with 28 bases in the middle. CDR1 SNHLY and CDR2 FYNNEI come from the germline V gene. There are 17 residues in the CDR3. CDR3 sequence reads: CATSRDGTRAVVNEQFF. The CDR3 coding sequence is TGTGCCACCAGCAGAGATGGCACTAGGGCGGTGGTCAATGAGCAGTTCTTC.

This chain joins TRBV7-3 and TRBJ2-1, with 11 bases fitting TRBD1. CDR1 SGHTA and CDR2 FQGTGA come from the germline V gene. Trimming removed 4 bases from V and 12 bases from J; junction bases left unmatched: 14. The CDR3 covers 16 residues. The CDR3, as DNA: TGTGCCAGCAGCTCGGACAGGGGGCGAAGGGGTCCTACGCAGTTCTTC. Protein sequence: CASSSDRGRRGPTQFF.

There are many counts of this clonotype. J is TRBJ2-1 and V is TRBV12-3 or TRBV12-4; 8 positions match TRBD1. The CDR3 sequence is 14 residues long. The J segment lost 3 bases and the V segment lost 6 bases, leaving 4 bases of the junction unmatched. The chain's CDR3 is CASSHGQGYNEQFF. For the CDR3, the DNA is TGTGCCAGCAGCCACGGACAGGGCTACAATGAGCAGTTCTTC.

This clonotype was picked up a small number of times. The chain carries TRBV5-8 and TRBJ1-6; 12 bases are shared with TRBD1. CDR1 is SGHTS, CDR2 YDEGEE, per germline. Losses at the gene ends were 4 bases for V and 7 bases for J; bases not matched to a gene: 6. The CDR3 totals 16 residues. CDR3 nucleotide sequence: TGTGCCAGCAGCGCCGGGACAGGGGGCCGAAATTCACCCCTCCACTTT. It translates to CASSAGTGGRNSPLHF.

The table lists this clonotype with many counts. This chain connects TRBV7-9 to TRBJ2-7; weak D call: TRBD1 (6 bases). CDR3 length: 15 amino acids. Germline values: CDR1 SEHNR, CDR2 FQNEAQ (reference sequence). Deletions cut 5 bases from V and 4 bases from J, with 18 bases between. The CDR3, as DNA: TGTGCCAGCAGCCTTCCCGAGGGACAACGATACGAGCAGTACTTC. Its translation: CASSLPEGQRYEQYF. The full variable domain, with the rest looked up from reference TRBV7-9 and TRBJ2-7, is DTGVSQNPRHKITKRGQNVTFRCDPISEHNRLYWYRQTLGQGPEFLTYFQNEAQLEKSRLLSDRFSAERPKGSFSTLEIQRTEQGDSAMYLCASSLPEGQRYEQYFGPGTRLTVT.